The clone carrying this TCR beta chain was counted once. Measured with immunoSEQ multiplex PCR; TCRdb has only the in-frame clones, and not every one. The sample records some 120,000 clones, roughly 90% being singletons. V gave up 6 bases and J gave up 8 bases; unmatched junction bases: 3. The CDR3 sequence is 11 residues long. This entry comes from a study of T cell responses to AZD1222 COVID-19 vaccine. This sample comprised peripheral blood, obtained on day 0 of AZD1222 vaccination. The origin of this receptor is an adult in good health. The V gene is TRBV12-3 or TRBV12-4, the J gene TRBJ1-2, with 7 bases aligning to TRBD1. This CDR3 is CASRGRGGYTF. DNA for the CDR3: TGTGCCAGCAGGGGCAGGGGGGGCTACACCTTC.